The clone carrying this T cell receptor (beta chain) was seen more than once but under ten times. The antigen is not known. This sample was included in a study of cytomegalovirus exposure and HLA in healthy donors. Overall study results and limits: It was reportedly the case that the classifier diagnosed cytomegalovirus status with high specificity and sensitivity. HLA alleles showed associations with some 15,000 TCR beta sequences in a later analysis, at a 0.05 false discovery rate.

Germline CDR1 MNHNS, CDR2 SASEGT. The length of the CDR3 is 13 residues. Trimming shortened V by 6 bases and J by 9 bases, and 15 bases separated the two germline ends. PCR primers comprised 60 Vbeta and 13 Jbeta primers. Sequencing used immunoSEQ multiplex PCR; TCRdb keeps in-frame clones, though not all of them. The sample comprises roughly 180,000 clones, less than 80% of which are singletons, and 0.65% to 0.95% rests with the top ten. The V gene is TRBV6-1, the J gene TRBJ1-5; D might be TRBD1 (6 bases). The material sequenced was PBMCs. The origin of this receptor is a female donor in good health and CMV-seronegative. In nucleotides, the CDR3 is TGTGCCAGCAGCATAGGGGGTCCGCGGCCCCAGCATTTT. It is translated as CASSIGGPRPQHF.